Each of the 15 T cell receptor beta chains below was sequenced from the same sample in a study of PD-1 blockade in classical Hodgkin lymphoma. The method was immunoSEQ multiplex PCR; TCRdb's version includes in-frame clones alone and lacks a portion of them. Among 43,000 or so clones listed, around 80% were seen once. Time point specified: cycle 4 day 1 (C4D1), after 6 weeks of nivolumab. Relapse was seen in all patients after autologous stem cell transplantation, and brentuximab vedotin exposure was variable. The specimen comprised peripheral blood mononuclear cells (PBMCs), sampled before the fourth cycle of nivolumab. The receptors shown here come from a human donor with classical Hodgkin lymphoma.

This chain joins TRBV7-8 and TRBJ1-5; the D gene is possibly TRBD1 (6 bases). The CDR3 sequence is 16 residues long. CDR1 is SGHVS, CDR2 FQNEAQ, per germline. V was trimmed by 4 bases and J by 5 bases, leaving 18 bases between them. This CDR3 is CASSSRGDVGDQPQHF. CDR3 bases: TGTGCCAGCAGCTCAAGGGGGGACGTGGGAGATCAGCCCCAGCATTTT.

V gene TRBV16 combines with J gene TRBJ1-2; a possible D gene is TRBD1 (5 bases). Trimming cost V 3 bases and J 8 bases, with 16 bases left between them. CDR1 is KGHSY, CDR2 FQNENV, per germline. The CDR3 extends over 14 amino acids. The CDR3 spells CASSHNLRDAGYTF. CDR3 DNA sequence: TGTGCCAGCAGCCATAACCTCCGGGACGCCGGCTACACCTTC.

The chain uses TRBV7-9 and TRBJ2-7; TRBD2 is a possible D gene (6 bases). The CDR3 totals 16 residues. Deletions cut 3 bases from V and 0 bases from J, with 15 bases between. CDR1 is SEHNR and CDR2 is FQNEAQ in the germline V gene (reference sequence). The CDR3 protein is CASSFYGTPSSYEQYF. The CDR3 region has the DNA TGTGCCAGCAGCTTCTATGGGACTCCAAGCTCCTACGAGCAGTACTTC.

In this sample, this clone turned up once. The rearrangement joins TRBV19 to TRBJ2-1, with 10 bases identical to TRBD2. J lost 5 bases, V lost 5 bases, and 6 bases had no gene match. Looked up from germline, CDR1 is LNHDA and CDR2 is SQIVND (reference sequence). The CDR3 runs 15 residues. The CDR3 bases are TGTGCCAGTAGTGCCCGGACTAGCGGCCACAATGAGCAGTTCTTC. Residues: CASSARTSGHNEQFF.

With respect to this clone: Distinct nucleotide sequences in the sample also encode this CDR3. The chain has TRBV7-2 and TRBJ2-6; D gene uncertain. CDR3 length: 14 residues. From germline, CDR1 is SGHTA and CDR2 FQGNSA. The V end was cut by 1 base, the J end by 2 bases, with 3 bases between. The CDR3 DNA reads TGTGCCAGCAGCTTAGTTGCTGGGGCCAACGTCCTGACTTTC. It is translated as CASSLVAGANVLTF.

The chain combines TRBV18 with TRBJ2-7; maybe TRBD1 (6 bases). V was cut by 4 bases and J by 2 bases, with 12 bases left in between. The CDR3 spans 14 residues. The germline V gene has CDR1 KGHSH and CDR2 LQKENI. This CDR3 reads CASSREAGAYEQYF. The CDR3 DNA sequence: TGTGCCAGCTCACGGGAAGCAGGGGCCTACGAGCAGTACTTC. Full variable domain (missing parts from reference TRBV18 and TRBJ2-7): NAGVMQNPRHLVRRRGQEARLRCSPMKGHSHVYWYRQLPEEGLKFMVYLQKENIIDESGMPKERFSAEFPKEGPSILRIQQVVRGDSAAYFCASSREAGAYEQYFGPGTRLTVT.

The chain joins TRBV6-4 to TRBJ2-2, with 9 bases that match TRBD1. Germline CDR1 is MRHNA and CDR2 is SNTAGT. The CDR3 is 20 amino acids. V shed 2 bases, J shed 4 bases, and the junction held 17 bases outside the gene matches. CDR3 sequence reads: CASSDPLGTGGTWSTGELFF. The CDR3 DNA sequence: TGTGCCAGCAGTGACCCTCTGGGTACAGGGGGCACCTGGAGCACCGGGGAGCTGTTTTTT.

The J gene is TRBJ2-1, the V gene TRBV10-3, with 10 bases that match TRBD2. Germline V gives CDR1 ENHRY, CDR2 SYGVKD. The CDR3 spans 14 residues. Losses at the gene ends were 5 bases for V and 6 bases for J; bases not matched to a gene: 4. CDR3 amino acids: CAISLAGATNEQFF. CDR3 nucleotides: TGTGCCATCAGTCTAGCGGGGGCGACCAATGAGCAGTTCTTC.

This chain joins TRBV19 and TRBJ1-4, with a tentative D call TRBD1 (5 bases). The CDR3 has 14 residues. Germline V CDR1 and CDR2: LNHDA, SQIVND (reference sequence). Trimming left V 3 bases short and J 13 bases short, with 18 bases between. The CDR3 region is CASSIGGTSPRLFF. The CDR3 DNA sequence: TGTGCCAGTAGTATCGGAGGGACGTCTCCTAGACTGTTTTTT.

The chain combines TRBV7-2 with TRBJ2-5, with D perhaps matching TRBD2 (5 bases). The CDR3 is made up of 15 amino acids. CDR1 is SGHTA and CDR2 is FQGNSA in the germline V gene. The V end lost 4 bases, the J end lost 8 bases, and 20 bases lay between the germline ends. The CDR3 reads CASSYTGTGKSTQYF. The CDR3 DNA reads TGTGCCAGCAGCTACACCGGAACGGGGAAGAGTACCCAGTACTTC.

The chain joins TRBV6-5 to TRBJ1-1; a weak D match, TRBD1 (5 bases). CDR1 and CDR2 (germline): MNHEY, SVGAGI. The V and J ends lost 0 bases and 0 bases respectively, with 8 bases between them. This CDR3 region has 15 residues. The CDR3 sequence is CASSYSDSMNTEAFF. CDR3 sequence (DNA): TGTGCCAGCAGTTACTCCGACAGTATGAACACTGAAGCTTTCTTT.

The CDR3 loop reads CASSWAGDPYEQYF. The CDR3 DNA reads as TGTGCCAGTAGTTGGGCAGGTGATCCCTACGAGCAGTACTTC. The chain recombines TRBV19 with TRBJ2-7, with unresolved D. Trimming removed 5 bases at V and 2 bases at J, with 13 bases between. The CDR3 length is 14 residues. Germline values: CDR1 LNHDA, CDR2 SQIVND (reference sequence).

For this clone: The limits of the CDR3 on the DNA are not certain, so only TCRdb's listed CDR3 is given. The chain has TRBV4-2 and TRBJ2-7; no DNA check was done on the table's D call, TRBD1. The CDR3 length equals 16 residues, ends included. The germline CDR1 and CDR2 sequences are LGHNA and YNFKEQ. CDR3 region: CASSQVVASGTLRLYF.

The chain uses TRBV7-2 and TRBJ2-7; the D gene is possibly TRBD1 (5 bases). The germline CDR1 and CDR2 sequences are SGHTA and FQGNSA. Deletions cut 5 bases from V and 3 bases from J, with 14 bases between. The CDR3 runs to 14 residues. CDR3 sequence: CASSPGRAFYEQYF. The CDR3 nucleotides are TGTGCCAGCAGCCCCGGCAGGGCTTTCTACGAGCAGTACTTC.

The V gene is TRBV19, the J gene TRBJ1-2; D unresolved. This CDR3 contains 14 residues. Germline CDR1 LNHDA, CDR2 SQIVND (reference sequence). Between the trimmed V and J ends, which lost 2 bases and 6 bases, there was a span of 13 bases. Here the CDR3 DNA reads TGTGCCAGTAGTATAAGGGTCCTTAGCCATGGCTACACCTTC. Translated: CASSIRVLSHGYTF. The variable domain in full, completed from reference TRBV19 and TRBJ1-2, reads DGGITQSPKYLFRKEGQNVTLSCEQNLNHDAMYWYRQDPGQGLRLIYYSQIVNDFQKGDIAEGYSVSREKKESFPLTVTSAQKNPTAFYLCASSIRVLSHGYTFGSGTRLTVV.